This TCR beta chain was sequenced during a study of T cells in Graves' hyperthyroidism and ophthalmopathy. The overall study: Before treatment of any kind, peripheral blood was taken at initial diagnosis. Study results and limitations: Blood held most thyroid clonotypes expanded above 0.001 frequency.

Amplified TCR beta CDR3 regions derived from RNA transcripts. When the TCR CDR3 underwent first-round RT-PCR, the HTBI primer set was used. TCRdb re-called the multiplex PCR reads through MiXCR, storing one row per CDR3 protein. The data contain about 270,000 distinct CDR3 sequences, 22% of them seen just once; the ten biggest clones take up under 65%. This clonotype was recorded a few times. What it binds is unknown. Individuals with ophthalmopathy presented a Clinical Activity Score of at least 3, a NOSPECS grade of at least 4 and a duration under 3 months. Uncontrolled infection, other autoimmune disease, pregnancy or lactation excluded patients. Sequenced material: blood. The sequence derives from a man aged 25 to 40 with Graves' ophthalmopathy.

CDR3 DNA: TGCAGTGCTAGAGATCGGCAGGGGGTCTCCTACGAGCAGTACTTC. Amino acids: CSARDRQGVSYEQYF. This chain connects TRBV20-1 to TRBJ2-7; 7 nucleotides match TRBD1. The length of the CDR3 is 15 residues. V lost 0 bases, J lost 0 bases, and 5 bases stayed unmatched. CDR1 and CDR2 from the germline V gene are DFQATT and SNEGSKA (reference sequence).